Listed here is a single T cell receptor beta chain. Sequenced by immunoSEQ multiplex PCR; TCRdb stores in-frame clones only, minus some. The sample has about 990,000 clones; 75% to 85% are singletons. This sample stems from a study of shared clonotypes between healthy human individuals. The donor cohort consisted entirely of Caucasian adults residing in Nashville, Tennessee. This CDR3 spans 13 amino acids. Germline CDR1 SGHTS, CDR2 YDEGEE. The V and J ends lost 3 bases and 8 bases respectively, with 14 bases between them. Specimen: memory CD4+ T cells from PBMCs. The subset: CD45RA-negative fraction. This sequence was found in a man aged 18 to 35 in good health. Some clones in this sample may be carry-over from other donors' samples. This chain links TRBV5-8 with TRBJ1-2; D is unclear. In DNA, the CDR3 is TGTGCCAGCAGCTCGGGGTCTCGGGGAGGCTACACCTTC. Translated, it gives CASSSGSRGGYTF.